These 8 T cell receptor beta chains were all obtained from the same sample, sequenced in a study of CD8+ T cells in alopecia areata. Extracted RNA was reverse transcribed, and the resulting cDNA served as sequencing template. Sequenced by immunoSEQ multiplex PCR; TCRdb stores in-frame clones only, minus some. The table includes 150,000 to 200,000 clones, around 55% detected once. The sequenced sample was CD4+ T cells sorted from blood. The receptors derive from a human donor in good health.

The rearrangement links TRBV2 to TRBJ2-3; D possibly corresponds to TRBD2 (6 bases). V shed 5 bases and J shed 5 bases, with 14 bases lying between them. The CDR3 loop spans 14 amino acids. Germline V CDR1 and CDR2: SNHLY, FYNNEI. CDR3 protein: CASSKAGILDTQYF. DNA for the CDR3: TGTGCCAGCAGTAAGGCGGGAATACTAGATACGCAGTATTTT.

The rearrangement joins TRBV6-5 to TRBJ2-5, with 8 bases identical to TRBD1. This CDR3 spans 13 amino acids. With 6 bases clipped from V and 5 bases from J, the junction kept 5 bases outside the gene matches. Germline V gives CDR1 MNHEY, CDR2 SVGAGI. CDR3 DNA: TGTGCCAGCAGCCCGACAGGGGAGGAGACCCAGTACTTC. It specifies CASSPTGEETQYF.

This clone was picked up one time. The CDR3 protein is CASSDPGSVGGELFF. Written as DNA, the CDR3 is TGTGCCAGCAGTGATCCGGGAAGTGTCGGCGGGGAGCTGTTTTTT. The chain carries TRBV25-1 and TRBJ2-2; perhaps TRBD2 as D (5 bases). There are 15 residues in the CDR3. Per germline, CDR1 MGHDK and CDR2 SYGVNS. V shed 3 bases and J shed 7 bases, with 15 bases lying between them.

In DNA form, the CDR3 reads TGCGCCAGCAGCCAAGACCCCTACAACTATGGCTACACCTTC. Its protein product is CASSQDPYNYGYTF. The chain recombines TRBV4-1 with TRBJ1-2; D call uncertain. V was clipped by 0 bases and J by 2 bases, with 7 bases between them. The CDR3 spans 14 residues. Germline V lookup: CDR1 MGHRA, CDR2 YSYEKL.

The V gene is TRBV7-2, the J gene TRBJ2-7; 8 bases map to TRBD2. The V gene end was trimmed by 4 bases and the J gene end by 1 base; junction bases not matched to a gene: 6. This CDR3 is built from 15 residues. CDR1 is SGHTA and CDR2 is FQGNSA in the germline V gene. The CDR3 coding sequence is TGTGCCAGCAGCTCATGGACTAGCCTGTCCTACGAGCAGTACTTC. Protein: CASSSWTSLSYEQYF.

This rearrangement joins TRBV4-1 to TRBJ1-4; D unresolved. CDR3 length equals 18 residues. Germline lookup yields CDR1 MGHRA and CDR2 YSYEKL. V dropped 1 base and J dropped 8 bases, with 23 bases sitting between them. The CDR3 DNA reads as TGCGCCAGCAGCCAAGTAGGCCGGGAGTTGGTGAAGGACGAAAAACTGTTTTTT. It yields the protein CASSQVGRELVKDEKLFF.

The chain employs TRBV2 and TRBJ2-7; TRBD1 agrees at 7 bases. Germline lookup yields CDR1 SNHLY and CDR2 FYNNEI. V dropped 5 bases and J dropped 12; count of bases not matched to a gene: 7. This CDR3 comprises 11 residues. The CDR3 DNA reads TGTGCCAGCAGTCGCCATAACAGGGGGTACTTC. Translating it yields CASSRHNRGYF.

The genes are TRBV19 and TRBJ1-1; D might be TRBD1 (5 bases). Germline V lookup: CDR1 LNHDA, CDR2 SQIVND (reference sequence). With 7 bases removed from V and 5 bases from J, the gap between germline ends came to 14 bases. CDR3 length: 13 residues. DNA for the CDR3: TGTGCCAGTATCTTAGGGGCTGGAACTGAAGCTTTCTTT. Translation gives CASILGAGTEAFF.